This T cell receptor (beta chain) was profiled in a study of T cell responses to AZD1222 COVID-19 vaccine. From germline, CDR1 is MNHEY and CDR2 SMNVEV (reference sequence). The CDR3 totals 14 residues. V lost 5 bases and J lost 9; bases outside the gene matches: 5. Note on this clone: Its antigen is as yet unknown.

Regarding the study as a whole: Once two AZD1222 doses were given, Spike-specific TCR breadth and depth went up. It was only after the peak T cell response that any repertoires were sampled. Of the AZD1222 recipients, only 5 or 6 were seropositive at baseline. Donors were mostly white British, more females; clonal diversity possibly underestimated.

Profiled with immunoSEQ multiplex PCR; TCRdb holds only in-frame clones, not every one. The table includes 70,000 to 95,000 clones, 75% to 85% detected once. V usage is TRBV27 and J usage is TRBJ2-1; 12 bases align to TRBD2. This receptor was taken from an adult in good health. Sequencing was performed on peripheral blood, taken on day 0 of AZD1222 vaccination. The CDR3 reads CASSPSGGASEQFF. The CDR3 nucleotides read TGTGCCAGCAGTCCTAGCGGGGGGGCCTCTGAGCAGTTCTTC.